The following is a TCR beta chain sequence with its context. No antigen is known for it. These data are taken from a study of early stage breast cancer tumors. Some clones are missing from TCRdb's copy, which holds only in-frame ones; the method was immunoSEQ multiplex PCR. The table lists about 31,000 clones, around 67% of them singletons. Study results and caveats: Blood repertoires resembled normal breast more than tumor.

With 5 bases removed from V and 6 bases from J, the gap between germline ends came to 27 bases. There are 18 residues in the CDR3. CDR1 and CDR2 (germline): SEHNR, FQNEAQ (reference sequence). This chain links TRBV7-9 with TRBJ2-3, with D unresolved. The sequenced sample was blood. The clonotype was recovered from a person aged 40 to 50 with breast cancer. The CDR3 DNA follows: TGTGCCAGCAGCCCCTCCCCCTGGTATCGGAGTGCATTGGATACGCAGTATTTT. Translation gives CASSPSPWYRSALDTQYF.